This T cell receptor beta chain was captured by sequencing in a study of human T cells and chemical hapten exposure. Stated time point: patch test 2, 6 weeks after DPC sensitization. As for treatment: therapeutic diphenylcyclopropenone sensitization with weekly scalp DPC. Comments on this clonotype: The antigen is not known.

The CDR3 sequence is 8 residues long. V was trimmed by 7 bases and J by 8 bases, leaving 5 bases between them. The germline gives CDR1 DFQATT, CDR2 SNEGSKA (reference sequence). TCRdb reprocessed the RACE reads via MiXCR and lists one record per CDR3 protein. The sample contains about 73,000 distinct CDR3 sequences, 8.5% of which appear only once. General study points: TCRs exceeding 1 in 1000 frequency stayed unchanged with DPC sensitization.

The clonotype originates from a woman aged 50 to 60 with alopecia areata. Some clones in this sample may be carry-over from other donors' samples. The source material was whole blood, sampled in connection with sensitization to the hapten diphenylcyclopropenone (DPC). The V gene is TRBV20-1, the J gene TRBJ1-2; D gene unclear. The CDR3 coding sequence is TGCAGTGAGGGAGGCTACACCTTC. It yields the protein CSEGGYTF.